Listed below are T cell receptor beta chains from one sample, sequenced in a study of blood T cell repertoires in COVID-19. Produced via immunoSEQ multiplex PCR; TCRdb's table is partial and in-frame only. The table shows approximately 170,000 clones, with roughly nine tenths occurring only once. Sequencing was carried out using peripheral blood. These receptors originate from a young man with acute or convalescent COVID-19. Each CDR3 is given with its conserved first and last residue. Fields, in order: clone size, V gene, D gene, J gene, CDR3 DNA, CDR3 protein. The D gene is left open where the match is weak. For some rows the clone size is stated as once, few or many, or as a class when expanded; others skip it.

.	TRBV5-1	TRBD1	TRBJ1-1	TGCGCCAGCAGCCCAGGACAGGCAATCACTGAAGCTTTCTTT	CASSPGQAITEAFF
.	TRBV27	.	TRBJ1-5	TGTGCCAGCAGTTTCCTGGGAGTCCAGCCCCAGCATTTT	CASSFLGVQPQHF
.	TRBV9	TRBD1	TRBJ2-7	TGTGCCAGCAGCTCCGGAGGGGACAGGGGATTCTCCTACGAGCAGTACTTC	CASSSGGDRGFSYEQYF
once	TRBV13	.	TRBJ2-7	TGTGCCAGCAGCTTAGTGACGGTCGGGAACTACGAGCAGTACTTC	CASSLVTVGNYEQYF
.	TRBV6-6	TRBD1	TRBJ1-5	TGTGCCATAGGCCGGGGACAGGGCAATCAGCCCCAGCATTTT	CAIGRGQGNQPQHF
once	TRBV4-1	.	TRBJ1-4	TGCGCCAGCAGCCAAGAGGGAGAGATAACTAATGAAAAACTGTTTTTT	CASSQEGEITNEKLFF
.	TRBV10-3	TRBD2	TRBJ2-1	TGTGCCATCAGTGGTACTAGCGGGGGTTACAATGAGCAGTTCTTC	CAISGTSGGYNEQFF
once	TRBV7-3	.	TRBJ2-2	TGTGCCAGCAGCACCTATCAGGGCCCCGGGGAGCTGTTTTTT	CASSTYQGPGELFF
.	TRBV18	.	TRBJ2-7	TGTGCCAGCTCACCGGCCACATACGAGCAGTACTTC	CASSPATYEQYF
.	TRBV29-1	.	TRBJ2-7	TGCAGCGTTAAGCTCGGGTCCTACGAGCAGTACTTC	CSVKLGSYEQYF
.	TRBV6-1	.	TRBJ2-5	TGTGCCAGCAGTGAACAGGGGCGGGAGACCCAGTACTTC	CASSEQGRETQYF
.	TRBV27	.	TRBJ1-1	TGTGCCAGCAGTTATAGAATTCACACTGAAGCTTTCTTT	CASSYRIHTEAFF
.	TRBV7-9	.	TRBJ2-7	TGTGCCAGCAGCACTGACAGTATCTACGAGCAGTACTTC	CASSTDSIYEQYF
.	TRBV9	TRBD1	TRBJ1-1	TGTGCCAGCAGCGTAGAAGGGGGCATGAACACTGAAGCTTTCTTT	CASSVEGGMNTEAFF
.	TRBV30	TRBD1	TRBJ1-3	TGTGCCTGGAGGGTTAAGGGGGCGCTTGGAAACACCATATATTTT	CAWRVKGALGNTIYF
many	TRBV5-1	TRBD2	TRBJ2-2	TGCGCCAGCAGCTTAACCTCTAGCGGGATCGCCGGGGAGCTGTTTTTT	CASSLTSSGIAGELFF
.	TRBV5-1	.	TRBJ1-2	TGCGCCAGCAGTTTTACCGCTGACAGAAACTATGGCTACACCTTC	CASSFTADRNYGYTF
.	TRBV3-1/TRBV3-2	.	TRBJ1-3	TGTGCCAGCACCATTGGGTCGGCAGGGAAAAACACCATATATTTT	CASTIGSAGKNTIYF
once	TRBV6-4	.	TRBJ1-1	TGTGCCAGCAGTCCCCAGGCGAACACTGAAGCTTTCTTT	CASSPQANTEAFF
.	TRBV28	.	TRBJ1-2	TGTGCCAGCAGTTGGAGGAATTTCTACGGCTACACCTTC	CASSWRNFYGYTF
.	TRBV6-1	.	TRBJ2-2	TGTGCCAGCAGTGAAATGGGCAGTCACACCGGGGAGCTGTTTTTT	CASSEMGSHTGELFF
once	TRBV21-1	.	TRBJ1-4	TGTGCCAGCAGCAAAGAAAAACCGGGACAGGGCAATACAACTAATGAAAAACTGTTTTTT	CASSKEKPGQGNTTNEKLFF
.	TRBV30	TRBD1	TRBJ1-5	TGTGCCTGGGGACAGGATAGCAATCAGCCCCAGCATTTT	CAWGQDSNQPQHF
.	TRBV7-8	TRBD2	TRBJ2-5	TGTGCCAGCAGCCCTCTAGCGGGGCGTTCGGAGACCCAGTACTTC	CASSPLAGRSETQYF
.	TRBV6-2/TRBV6-3	.	TRBJ2-3	TGTGCCAGCAGCCAAGACGGGACAGATACGCAGTATTTT	CASSQDGTDTQYF
.	TRBV7-2	TRBD1	TRBJ1-2	TGTGCCAGCAGTTTTTGGACAGGGGGCTTATTCCCGTCTGACTATGGCTACACCTTC	CASSFWTGGLFPSDYGYTF
.	TRBV10-1	TRBD1	TRBJ2-7	TGCGCCAGCAGTGTTGCCGGGACAGGGGACCACGAGCAGTACTTC	CASSVAGTGDHEQYF
.	TRBV7-2	.	TRBJ2-3	TGTGCCAGCAGCCCAATAAGACAGAATACGCAGTATTTT	CASSPIRQNTQYF
few	TRBV2	TRBD1	TRBJ1-2	TGTGCCAGCAGGCCGGGACAGAAAAACTATGGCTACACCTTC	CASRPGQKNYGYTF
once	TRBV7-2	.	TRBJ1-1	TGTGCCAGCAGCTTAGCCCCAGGGTATTATAACACTGAAGCTTTCTTT	CASSLAPGYYNTEAFF
.	TRBV7-8	TRBD1	TRBJ1-4	TGTGCCAGCAGCACCAACAGGGGGCAAACTGAAAAACTGTTTTTT	CASSTNRGQTEKLFF
.	TRBV9	TRBD2	TRBJ2-5	TGTGCCAGCAGCGTTAGCGGGGGGACAAAAGAGACCCAGTACTTC	CASSVSGGTKETQYF
.	TRBV5-4	.	TRBJ1-2	TGTGCCAGCAGATCTACAGGGAAACGTAACTATGGCTACACCTTC	CASRSTGKRNYGYTF
.	TRBV5-1	.	TRBJ2-1	TGCGCCAGCAGCATAGGACAGAATAATGAGCAGTTCTTC	CASSIGQNNEQFF
.	TRBV2	.	TRBJ1-5	TGTGCCAGCATCCGGCAGGTGAATCAGCCCCAGCATTTT	CASIRQVNQPQHF
.	TRBV19	.	TRBJ1-6	TGTGCCAGTACTAAAGACAGAGGTTCACCCCTCCACTTT	CASTKDRGSPLHF
once	TRBV3-1/TRBV3-2	.	TRBJ2-3	TGTGCCAGCAGCCCTTCTAGCCCAAATACGCAGTATTTT	CASSPSSPNTQYF
.	TRBV6-5	.	TRBJ1-1	TGTGCCAGCAGTTTGTACCGTGAGAGGCACACTGAAGCTTTCTTT	CASSLYRERHTEAFF
.	TRBV28	TRBD1	TRBJ1-1	TGTGCCAGCAGTTTGACAGGGAAGAACACTGAAGCTTTCTTT	CASSLTGKNTEAFF
.	TRBV10-2	.	TRBJ2-1	TGCGCCAGCAGGGACAGCTCCTACAATGAGCAGTTCTTC	CASRDSSYNEQFF
.	TRBV30	TRBD1	TRBJ1-6	TGTGCCGGTACAGGGGAATATAATTCACCCCTCCACTTT	CAGTGEYNSPLHF
.	TRBV28	TRBD1	TRBJ2-7	TGTGCCAGCAGTATCCCCTCAGGGGGCAGGAACGAGCAGTACTTC	CASSIPSGGRNEQYF
once	TRBV13	TRBD1	TRBJ2-2	TGTGCCAGCAGCATCAGGGGGCCTAGCAGCACCGGGGAGCTGTTTTTT	CASSIRGPSSTGELFF
.	TRBV9	TRBD1	TRBJ1-1	TGTGCCAGCAGCACAACGGGACAGGGGAACACTGAAGCTTTCTTT	CASSTTGQGNTEAFF
.	TRBV28	TRBD2	TRBJ2-3	TGTGCCAGCAGTACCCCGGAAAGCGGGAGAGGTAGGGACACAGATACGCAGTATTTT	CASSTPESGRGRDTDTQYF
.	TRBV11-3	.	TRBJ2-1	TGTGCCAGCAGCTTGTCAGGGTCCCCCACCAATGAGCAGTTCTTC	CASSLSGSPTNEQFF
.	TRBV2	TRBD2	TRBJ2-1	TGTGCCAGCAGAGCGACTAGCATTGCCTACAATGAGCAGTTCTTC	CASRATSIAYNEQFF
once	TRBV3-1/TRBV3-2	.	TRBJ2-5	TGTGCCAGCAAGCTAAGGTTCCCGTGGGGGCCGAAAGAGACCCAGTACTTC	CASKLRFPWGPKETQYF
.	TRBV28	.	TRBJ1-5	TGTGCCAGCAGTCCCTCCCACAGGGTTACCCAGCATTTT	CASSPSHRVTQHF
.	TRBV12-3/TRBV12-4	.	TRBJ2-7	TGTGCCAGCAGTCGGACAGAGTACCACGAGCAGTACTTC	CASSRTEYHEQYF
.	TRBV27	TRBD1	TRBJ2-7	TGTGCCAGCAGTTACCTCCGAGGACAGGGGAACTACGAGCAGTACTTC	CASSYLRGQGNYEQYF
.	TRBV29-1	.	TRBJ2-3	TGCAGCGTTGGGGGGGGGCCTTCTAGCACAGATACGCAGTATTTT	CSVGGGPSSTDTQYF
.	TRBV7-2	TRBD2	TRBJ2-3	TGTGCCAGCAGCTTAGCGCCTAGCGGGGGAAGCACAGATACGCAGTATTTT	CASSLAPSGGSTDTQYF
.	TRBV9	TRBD1	TRBJ2-1	TGTGCCAGCAGCGTAGCCGGGACAGCCGACAATGAGCAGTTCTTC	CASSVAGTADNEQFF